This T cell receptor (beta chain) was recovered during a study of patients and donors after allogeneic stem cell transplantation (TCRdb year 2020). This clonotype was seen more than once but under ten times. Its specific antigen is unknown. At one of its ends the junction is not consistent with the germline gene, which may arise from a read error. The protocol used for the library was RT-PCR. Sequencing used a NextSeq 550. Using fastp at Q25 and MiXCR, TCRdb reprocessed the public reads and kept productive beta chains. Entries are consolidated by CDR3 protein sequence, retaining the most common genes and DNA. In all, the sample holds about 230,000 distinct CDR3 sequences, and over 12% of those were seen once. Roughly 11% of the sample belongs to the ten largest clones. From the cysteine through the phenylalanine, the CDR3 covers 17 amino acids. Only the CDR3 DNA is retained, 51 bases long and in frame from the first base. CDR1 and CDR2, looked up from the germline V gene (reference sequence), are LGHDT and YNNKEL.

The specimen sequenced was blood, either unsorted or a sorted T cell fraction (not recorded which). The TCR was taken from a human donor who was either an allogeneic HSCT recipient or a stem cell or donor lymphocyte infusion donor (not recorded which). It is not recorded whose cells these are; they may come from a transplant donor. The sequence is built from TRBV3-1 and TRBJ2-3, with 7 junctional bases fitting TRBD2. CDR3 reads: CASSQDVFGGSTVTQYF. The sequenced DNA is TGTGCCAGCAGCCAAGATGTTTTCGGGGGGAGCACAGTTACGCAGTATTTT.